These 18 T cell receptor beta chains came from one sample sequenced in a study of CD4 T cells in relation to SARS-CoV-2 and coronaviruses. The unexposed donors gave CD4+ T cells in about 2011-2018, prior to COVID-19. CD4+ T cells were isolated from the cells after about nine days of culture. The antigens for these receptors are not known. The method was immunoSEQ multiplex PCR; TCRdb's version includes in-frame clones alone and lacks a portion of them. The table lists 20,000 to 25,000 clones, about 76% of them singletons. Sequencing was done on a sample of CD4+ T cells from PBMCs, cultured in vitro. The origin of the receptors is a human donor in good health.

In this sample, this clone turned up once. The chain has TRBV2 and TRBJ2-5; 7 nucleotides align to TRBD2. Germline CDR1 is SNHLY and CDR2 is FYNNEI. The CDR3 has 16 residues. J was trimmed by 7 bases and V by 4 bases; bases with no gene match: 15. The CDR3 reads CASSGGYGGTRGTQYF. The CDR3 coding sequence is TGTGCCAGCAGTGGAGGATACGGGGGGACGAGGGGGACCCAGTACTTC.

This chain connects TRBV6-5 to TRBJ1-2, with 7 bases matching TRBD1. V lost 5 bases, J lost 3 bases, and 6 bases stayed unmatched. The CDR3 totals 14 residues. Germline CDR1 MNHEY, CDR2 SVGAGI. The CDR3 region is CASSKRQGYYGYTF. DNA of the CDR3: TGTGCCAGCAGTAAAAGACAGGGCTACTATGGCTACACCTTC.

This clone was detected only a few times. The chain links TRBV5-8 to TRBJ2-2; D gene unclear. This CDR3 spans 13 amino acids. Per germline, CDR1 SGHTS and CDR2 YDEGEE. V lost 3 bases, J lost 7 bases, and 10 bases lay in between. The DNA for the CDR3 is TGTGCCAGCAGCTCTCCTAGGCGCGGGGAGCTGTTTTTT. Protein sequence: CASSSPRRGELFF.

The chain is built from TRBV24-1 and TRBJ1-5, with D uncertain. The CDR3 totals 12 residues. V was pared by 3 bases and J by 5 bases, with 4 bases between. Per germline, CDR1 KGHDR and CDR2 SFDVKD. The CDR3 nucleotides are TGTGCCACCAGTGATCCTGATCAGCCCCAGCATTTT. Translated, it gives CATSDPDQPQHF.

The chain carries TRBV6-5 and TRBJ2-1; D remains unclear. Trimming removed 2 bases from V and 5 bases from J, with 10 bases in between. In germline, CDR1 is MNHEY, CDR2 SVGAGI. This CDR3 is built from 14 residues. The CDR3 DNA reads TGTGCCAGCAGTTACCCCGGTTCCAACAATGAGCAGTTCTTC. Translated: CASSYPGSNNEQFF.

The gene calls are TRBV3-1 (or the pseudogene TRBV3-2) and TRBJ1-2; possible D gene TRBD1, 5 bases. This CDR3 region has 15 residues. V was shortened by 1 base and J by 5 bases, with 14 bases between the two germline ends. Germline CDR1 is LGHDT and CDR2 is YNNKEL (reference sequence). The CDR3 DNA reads TGTGCCAGCAGCCAAGTTGTGGGGCAGCCGTATGGCTACACCTTC. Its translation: CASSQVVGQPYGYTF.

This chain's CDR3 is CASSPRGQSVRGYYEQYF. The CDR3 region has the DNA TGTGCCAGCAGCCCGAGGGGACAGTCGGTCCGTGGATACTACGAGCAGTACTTC. V usage is TRBV7-8 and J usage is TRBJ2-7, with TRBD1 identical over 7 bases. CDR1 and CDR2 (germline): SGHVS, FQNEAQ. The J segment lost 3 bases and the V segment lost 5 bases, leaving 19 bases of the junction unmatched. The CDR3 is made up of 18 amino acids.

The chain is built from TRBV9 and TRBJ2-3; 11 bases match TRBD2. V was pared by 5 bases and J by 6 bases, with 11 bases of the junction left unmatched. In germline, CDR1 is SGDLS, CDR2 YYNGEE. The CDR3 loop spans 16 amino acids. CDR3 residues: CASSKISGRVKDTQYF. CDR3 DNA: TGTGCCAGCAGTAAGATTAGCGGGAGGGTCAAGGATACGCAGTATTTT.

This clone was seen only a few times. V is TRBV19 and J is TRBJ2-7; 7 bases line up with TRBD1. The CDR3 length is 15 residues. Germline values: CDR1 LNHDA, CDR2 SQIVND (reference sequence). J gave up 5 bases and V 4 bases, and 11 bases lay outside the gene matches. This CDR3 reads CASSKTGALSHEQYF. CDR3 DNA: TGTGCCAGTAGTAAAACAGGGGCCCTCTCTCACGAGCAGTACTTC.

CDR3 nucleotides: TGTGCCATCACCATCGTAGGACTAGCGGGAGGGAGCGCCGGGGAGCTGTTTTTT. This sequence encodes CAITIVGLAGGSAGELFF. This chain links TRBV10-3 with TRBJ2-2; 15 bases agree with TRBD2. The V segment lost 7 bases and the J segment 6 bases; nucleotides outside the gene matches: 12. The CDR3 runs 18 residues. The germline V gene has CDR1 ENHRY and CDR2 SYGVKD.

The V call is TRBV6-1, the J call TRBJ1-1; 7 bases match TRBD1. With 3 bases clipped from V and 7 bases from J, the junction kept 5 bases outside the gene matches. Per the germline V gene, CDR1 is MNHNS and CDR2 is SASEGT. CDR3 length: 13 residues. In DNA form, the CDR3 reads TGTGCCAGCAGTGAGGCCGGACAGGTTGAAGCTTTCTTT. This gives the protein CASSEAGQVEAFF.

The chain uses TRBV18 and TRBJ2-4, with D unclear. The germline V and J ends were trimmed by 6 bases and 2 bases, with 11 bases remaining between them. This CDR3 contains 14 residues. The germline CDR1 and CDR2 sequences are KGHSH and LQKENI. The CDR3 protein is CASSSKEPKNIQYF. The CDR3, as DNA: TGTGCCAGCTCGTCTAAAGAGCCCAAAAACATTCAGTACTTC.

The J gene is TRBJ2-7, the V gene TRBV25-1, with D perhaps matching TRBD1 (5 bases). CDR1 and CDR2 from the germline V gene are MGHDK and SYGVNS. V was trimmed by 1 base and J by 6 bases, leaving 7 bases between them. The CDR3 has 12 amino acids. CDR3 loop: CASSELGREQYF. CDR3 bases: TGTGCCAGCAGTGAATTGGGGCGCGAGCAGTACTTC.

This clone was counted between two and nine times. CDR3: CASSLAGVTEAFF. In DNA, the CDR3 is TGCGCCAGCAGCTTGGCCGGGGTCACTGAAGCTTTCTTT. The chain links TRBV5-1 to TRBJ1-1; the D is unclear. The CDR3 sequence is 13 residues long. The germline gives CDR1 SGHRS, CDR2 YFSETQ. V shed 0 bases and J shed 4 bases, with 7 bases lying between them.

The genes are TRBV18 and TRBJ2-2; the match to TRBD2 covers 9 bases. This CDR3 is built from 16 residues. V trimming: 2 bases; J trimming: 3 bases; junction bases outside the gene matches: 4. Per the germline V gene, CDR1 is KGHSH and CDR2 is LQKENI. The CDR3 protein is CASSPFQREDTGELFF. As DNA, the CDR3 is TGTGCCAGCTCACCATTCCAGCGGGAGGACACCGGGGAGCTGTTTTTT.

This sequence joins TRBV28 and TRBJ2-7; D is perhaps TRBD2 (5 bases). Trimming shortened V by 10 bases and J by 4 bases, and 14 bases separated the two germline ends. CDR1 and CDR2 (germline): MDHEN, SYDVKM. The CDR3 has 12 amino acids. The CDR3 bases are TGTGCCATAGGACCCAGGAGGTACGAGCAGTACTTC. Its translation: CAIGPRRYEQYF.

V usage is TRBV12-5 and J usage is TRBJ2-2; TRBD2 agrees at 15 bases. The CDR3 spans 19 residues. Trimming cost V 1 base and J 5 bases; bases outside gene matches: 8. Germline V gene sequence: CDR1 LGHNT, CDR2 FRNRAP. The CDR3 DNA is TGTGCTAGTGGTTTGGGGAGGGGACTAGCGGGAGGCGAAACCGGGGAGCTGTTTTTT. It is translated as CASGLGRGLAGGETGELFF. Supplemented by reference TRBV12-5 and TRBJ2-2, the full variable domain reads DARVTQTPRHKVTEMGQEVTMRCQPILGHNTVFWYRQTMMQGLELLAYFRNRAPLDDSGMPKDRFSAEMPDATLATLKIQPSEPRDSAVYFCASGLGRGLAGGETGELFFGEGSRLTVL.

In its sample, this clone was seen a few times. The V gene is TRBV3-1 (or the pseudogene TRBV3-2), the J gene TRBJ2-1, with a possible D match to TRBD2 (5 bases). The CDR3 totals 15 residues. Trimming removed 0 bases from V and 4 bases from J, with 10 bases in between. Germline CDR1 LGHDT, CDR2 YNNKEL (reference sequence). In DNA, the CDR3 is TGTGCCAGCAGCCAAGACCCGGGGTCATACAATGAGCAGTTCTTC. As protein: CASSQDPGSYNEQFF.